This TCR beta chain was identified during a study of T cell responses to AZD1222 COVID-19 vaccine. This CDR3 has 14 amino acids. Germline loops: CDR1 SGHAT, CDR2 FQNNGV. V was shortened by 3 bases and J by 5 bases, with 13 bases between the two germline ends. Sequencing was performed with immunoSEQ multiplex PCR; in TCRdb, only in-frame clones are kept and a portion is missing. The data contain about 140,000 clones, 90% to 95% of them singletons. The source material was peripheral blood, sampled after recovery from COVID-19. This sequence was found in an adult who had recovered from COVID-19. The gene calls are TRBV11-2 and TRBJ2-5, with a possible D match to TRBD1 (5 bases). The CDR3 sequence: CASSFGKGRETQYF. In nucleotides, the CDR3 is TGTGCCAGCAGCTTTGGGAAGGGGCGGGAGACCCAGTACTTC. The full variable domain, rest sourced from reference TRBV11-2 and TRBJ2-5, is EAGVAQSPRYKIIEKRQSVAFWCNPISGHATLYWYQQILGQGPKLLIQFQNNGVVDDSQLPKDRFSAERLKGVDSTLKIQPAKLEDSAVYLCASSFGKGRETQYFGPGTRLLVL.